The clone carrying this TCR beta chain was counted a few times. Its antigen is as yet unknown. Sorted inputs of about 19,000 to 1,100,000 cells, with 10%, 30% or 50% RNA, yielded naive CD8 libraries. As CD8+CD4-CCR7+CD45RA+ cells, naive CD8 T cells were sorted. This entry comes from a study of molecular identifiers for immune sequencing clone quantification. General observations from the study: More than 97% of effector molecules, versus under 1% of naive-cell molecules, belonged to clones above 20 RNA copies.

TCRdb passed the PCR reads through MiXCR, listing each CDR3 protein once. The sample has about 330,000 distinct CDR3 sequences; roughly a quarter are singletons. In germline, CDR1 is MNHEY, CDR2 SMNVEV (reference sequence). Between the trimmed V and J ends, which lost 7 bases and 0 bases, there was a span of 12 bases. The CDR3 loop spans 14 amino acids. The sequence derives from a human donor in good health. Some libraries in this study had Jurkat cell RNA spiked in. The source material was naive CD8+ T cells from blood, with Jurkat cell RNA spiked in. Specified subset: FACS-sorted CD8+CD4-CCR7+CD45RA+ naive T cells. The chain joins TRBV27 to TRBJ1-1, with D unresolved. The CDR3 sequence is CASKSDGMNTEAFF. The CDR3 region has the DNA TGTGCCAGCAAGTCCGACGGAATGAACACTGAAGCTTTCTTT.